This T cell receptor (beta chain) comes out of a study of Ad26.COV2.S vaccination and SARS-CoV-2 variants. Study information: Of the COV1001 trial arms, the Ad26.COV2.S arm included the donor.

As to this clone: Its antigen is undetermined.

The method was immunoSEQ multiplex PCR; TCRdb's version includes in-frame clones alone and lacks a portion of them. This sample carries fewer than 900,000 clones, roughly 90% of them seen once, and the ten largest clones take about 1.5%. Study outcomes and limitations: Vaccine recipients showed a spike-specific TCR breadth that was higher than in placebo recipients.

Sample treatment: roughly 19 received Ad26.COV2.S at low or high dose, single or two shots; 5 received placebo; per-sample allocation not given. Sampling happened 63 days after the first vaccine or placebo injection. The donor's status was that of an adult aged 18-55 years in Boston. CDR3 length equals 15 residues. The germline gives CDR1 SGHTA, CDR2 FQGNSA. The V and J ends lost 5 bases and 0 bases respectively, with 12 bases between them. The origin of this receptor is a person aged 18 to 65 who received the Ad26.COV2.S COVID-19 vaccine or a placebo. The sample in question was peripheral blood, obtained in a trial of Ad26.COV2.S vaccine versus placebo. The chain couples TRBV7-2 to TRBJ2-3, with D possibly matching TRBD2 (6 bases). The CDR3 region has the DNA TGTGCCAGCAGCCAAAGCGGGTCTAGCACAGATACGCAGTATTTT. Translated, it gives CASSQSGSSTDTQYF.